Presented here are 18 T cell receptor beta chains from one specimen sequenced in a study of T cells in Graves' hyperthyroidism and ophthalmopathy. There were TCR beta CDR3 regions amplified from RNA transcripts. An initial round of RT-PCR targeting the TCR CDR3 relied on the HTBI primer set. TCRdb independently ran MiXCR on the multiplex PCR reads; one entry per CDR3 protein. This sample has more than 45,000 distinct CDR3 sequences, with just under 50% found just once. Sequencing used blood. All receptors come from a woman aged 25 to 39 with Graves' ophthalmopathy.

This clonotype was counted ten times or more. The rearrangement joins TRBV5-1 to TRBJ1-1; no reliable D call. V gave up 4 bases and J gave up 3 bases, with 4 bases separating them. This CDR3 contains 11 residues. The germline V gene encodes CDR1 SGHRS and CDR2 YFSETQ. CDR3 region: CASSLDTEAFF. The CDR3 DNA reads as TGCGCCAGCAGCCTGGACACTGAAGCTTTCTTT.

Remarks on this clonotype: Because the CDR3 is missing its conserved closing phenylalanine or tryptophan, this is likely a read error. It is unclear where the CDR3 begins or ends on the DNA, so no DNA is shown, and the CDR3 is as TCRdb lists it. This chain connects TRBV20-1 to TRBJ2-2. The CDR3 adds up to 13 amino acids, both ends counted. The germline CDR1 and CDR2 sequences are DFQATT and SNEGSKA (reference sequence). The CDR3: CSARSRNTGELFL.

The CDR3 loop reads CASISAAGSNTGELFF. The CDR3 nucleotides read TGCGCCAGCATTAGCGCTGCGGGCTCGAACACCGGGGAGCTGTTTTTT. The chain couples TRBV10-1 to TRBJ2-2; D might be TRBD2 (5 bases). This CDR3 is built from 16 residues. Germline values: CDR1 WNHNN, CDR2 SYGVQD (reference sequence). V was pared by 7 bases and J by 0 bases, with 15 bases between.

This clonotype occurred many times. The chain carries TRBV28 and TRBJ1-1; D ambiguous. Germline V CDR1 and CDR2: MDHEN, SYDVKM. CDR3 length: 12 amino acids. V was clipped by 3 bases and J by 0 bases, with 2 bases between them. DNA of the CDR3: TGTGCCAGCAGTTTGTTGAACACTGAAGCTTTCTTT. Translating gives CASSLLNTEAFF.

To note about this clonotype: Since no conserved phenylalanine or tryptophan closes the CDR3, a read error is the likely cause. This chain links TRBV4-1 with TRBJ2-5, with D possibly being TRBD2 (5 bases). Germline V gives CDR1 MGHRA, CDR2 YSYEKL. This CDR3 has 15 residues. CDR3 protein: CASSQDPGSEESQYL. The CDR3 DNA reads as TGCGCCAGCAGCCAAGATCCGGGGTCGGAAGAGTCCCAGTACCTC.

Concerning this clonotype itself: A read error may produce the germline difference seen at one junction end. V and J are TRBV27 and TRBJ1-4, with a weak D call TRBD1 (5 bases). The CDR3 loop spans 13 amino acids. Germline-derived CDR1 and CDR2 are MNHEY and SMNVEV (reference sequence). This CDR3 is CASGGGFNERLFF. The CDR3 nucleotides read TGTGCCAGCGGGGGGGGTTTTAATGAAAGACTGTTTTTT.

This clonotype has a count of ten or more. Relative to the germline gene, one junction end is altered; a read error may explain this. The genes are TRBV9 and TRBJ1-2, with D uncertain. The CDR3 length is 15 residues. Germline V gene data show CDR1 as SGDLS and CDR2 as YYNGEE. DNA for the CDR3: TGTGCCAGCAGCGACGGACGGGGTTGGGCCTATGGCTACACTTTC. Protein: CASSDGRGWAYGYTF.

This clonotype was counted many times. The chain carries TRBV19 and TRBJ2-5; TRBD2 matches at 14 bases. This CDR3 is built from 12 residues. V dropped 10 bases and J dropped 10; count of bases not matched to a gene: 5. Per the germline V gene, CDR1 is LNHDA and CDR2 is SQIVND (reference sequence). In nucleotides, the CDR3 is TGTGCCACCTCGACTAGCGGGAGGGACCAGTACTTC. Translation gives CATSTSGRDQYF.

Of note for this clonotype: The junction differs from germline at one of its ends, possibly a read error. V and J are TRBV24-1 and TRBJ2-5; weak D call: TRBD2 (6 bases). The CDR3 is made up of 14 amino acids. CDR1 is KGHDR and CDR2 is SFDVKD in the germline V gene. In nucleotides, the CDR3 is TGTACCACCAGTGATTCGGGGCCTTGGGGGGCCCAGTACTTC. It encodes CTTSDSGPWGAQYF.

Ten or more counts support this clonotype. This chain links TRBV28 with TRBJ1-1; no reliable D call. V was shortened by 6 bases and J by 7 bases, with 6 bases between the two germline ends. CDR3 length: 10 amino acids. Germline V lookup: CDR1 MDHEN, CDR2 SYDVKM. The CDR3 DNA follows: TGTGCCAGCAGCGACTTTGAAGCTTTCTTT. It specifies CASSDFEAFF.

With regard to this clonotype: The junction does not match germline at one end; this may be a read error. The V call is TRBV2, the J call TRBJ1-1; no clear D. Germline V CDR1 and CDR2: SNHLY, FYNNEI. The CDR3 is 13 amino acids. CDR3 region: CASLLDLNTEAFF. Written as DNA, the CDR3 is TGTGCCAGCCTTTTGGATCTTAACACTGAAGCTTTTTTT.

The chain combines TRBV6-4 with TRBJ2-1; D perhaps matches TRBD2 (5 bases). CDR3 length: 16 residues. Per germline, CDR1 MRHNA and CDR2 SNTAGT. Between the trimmed V and J ends, which lost 4 bases and 4 bases, there was a span of 17 bases. Here the CDR3 reads CASSARDRGVYNEQFF. Here the CDR3 DNA reads TGTGCCAGCAGTGCTAGAGATCGGGGAGTGTACAATGAGCAGTTCTTC.

V and J are TRBV29-1 and TRBJ2-1; 8 nucleotides line up with TRBD2. J gave up 5 bases and V 6 bases, and 15 bases lay outside the gene matches. CDR3 length: 16 residues. Germline loops: CDR1 SQVTM, CDR2 ANQGSEA. CDR3 in DNA: TGCAGCGTAGGTATCCGTGAGGGTAGCGGGAACAATGAGCAGTTCTTC. Its protein product is CSVGIREGSGNNEQFF.

In this sample, this clonotype turned up many times. This rearrangement joins TRBV4-2 to TRBJ2-3; D not certain. Trimming left V 2 bases short and J 0 bases short, with 15 bases between. From germline, CDR1 is LGHNA and CDR2 YNFKEQ. The CDR3 is 17 residues long. The CDR3 sequence: CASSQSPVGGSTDTQYF. The CDR3 DNA is TGTGCCAGCAGCCAATCCCCAGTGGGCGGTAGCACAGATACGCAGTATTTT.

J is TRBJ2-2 and V is TRBV2; 8 bases map to TRBD2. CDR3 size: 15 residues. With 5 bases clipped from V and 0 bases from J, the junction kept 2 bases outside the gene matches. CDR1 is SNHLY and CDR2 is FYNNEI in the germline V gene. CDR3 coding DNA: TGTGCCAGCAGTCCGGGGGGGTCGAACACCGGGGAGCTGTTTTTT. As protein: CASSPGGSNTGELFF.

A remark on this clonotype: Germline and junction disagree at one end, which may indicate a read error. This chain links TRBV5-1 with TRBJ1-1, with D uncertain. Germline V gives CDR1 SGHRS, CDR2 YFSETQ. The CDR3 loop spans 14 amino acids. DNA for the CDR3: TGCGCCAGCAGCTTGGACGGGAGGAACACCGAAGCTTTCTTT. Translating it yields CASSLDGRNTEAFF.

The chain employs TRBV15 and TRBJ2-7; TRBD2 matches at 9 bases. Germline trimming cut 2 bases from V and 2 bases from J; bases unmatched to any gene: 13. The CDR3 contains 18 residues. Germline V gives CDR1 LNHNV, CDR2 YYDKDF (reference sequence). CDR3 in amino acids: CATSRRDLGREGTYEQYF. In DNA form, the CDR3 reads TGTGCCACCAGCAGAAGAGATTTGGGGCGGGAGGGTACCTACGAGCAGTACTTC. Full variable domain (rest looked up from reference TRBV15 and TRBJ2-7): DAMVIQNPRYQVTQFGKPVTLSCSQTLNHNVMYWYQQKSSQAPKLLFHYYDKDFNNEADTPDNFQSRRPNTSFCFLDIRSPGLGDTAMYLCATSRRDLGREGTYEQYFGPGTRLTVT.

As for this clonotype: The germline gene is not matched at one end of the junction; a read error may be the cause. The chain is built from TRBV6-5 and TRBJ1-1; D perhaps matches TRBD1 (6 bases). Germline V gene data show CDR1 as MNHEY and CDR2 as SVGAGI. This CDR3 is 14 amino acids long. In DNA, the CDR3 is TGTGCCAGCATGGCGGCAGGGGAGAACACCGAAGCTTTCTTT. This sequence encodes CASMAAGENTEAFF.